Presented here are 23 T cell receptor beta chains from one specimen sequenced in a study of response to subunit inactivated influenza vaccine. TCRdb re-called the RT-PCR reads with MiXCR, one entry per CDR3 protein. Among roughly 620,000 distinct CDR3 sequences listed, about 10% were seen once. The same data also contributed to another study, on T cells expressing NK-cell markers. From that paper: It was by 5'RACE template switching with UMIs that TCR beta cDNA was made.

This specimen consisted of PBMCs from blood, obtained on the day of vaccination. The receptors were gathered from a middle-aged man who received an inactivated influenza vaccine.

The chain carries TRBV6-1 and TRBJ1-1; a possible D gene is TRBD1 (5 bases). V lost 6 bases to trimming and J lost 5 bases, with 19 bases between them. CDR3 size: 15 residues. Germline V gene sequence: CDR1 MNHNS, CDR2 SASEGT. This CDR3 reads CASSPPAVRGTEAFF. In DNA, the CDR3 is TGTGCCAGCAGCCCCCCCGCGGTACGGGGGACTGAAGCTTTCTTT.

The chain is built from TRBV12-3 or TRBV12-4 and TRBJ2-3; 9 bases are shared with TRBD2. CDR3 length equals 14 residues. The V and J ends lost 6 bases and 8 bases, in that order; junction bases with no gene match: 9. CDR3 amino acids: CASSWTSDPGTQYF. Here the CDR3 DNA reads TGTGCCAGCAGCTGGACTAGCGACCCGGGTACGCAGTATTTT.

The J gene is TRBJ2-7, the V gene TRBV6-2 or TRBV6-3, with unresolved D. Looked up from germline, CDR1 is MNHEY and CDR2 is SVGEGT. V lost 3 bases and J 3 bases, leaving 15 bases between the germline ends. The length of the CDR3 is 15 residues. The CDR3 protein is CASSYSPGMGYEQYF. DNA for the CDR3: TGTGCCAGCAGTTATTCCCCTGGCATGGGCTACGAGCAGTACTTC.

This clonotype was seen a few times. At one end, the junction sequence differs from germline, possibly due to a read error. The J gene is TRBJ1-1, the V gene TRBV2; D possibly corresponds to TRBD1 (5 bases). The CDR3 is 10 amino acids. Germline values: CDR1 SNHLY, CDR2 FYNNEI. CDR3 amino acids: CAGRVAEAFF. In DNA form, the CDR3 reads TGTGCCGGCAGGGTGGCTGAAGCTTTCTTT.

At least ten counts were recorded for this clonotype. A much larger clone sits a single nucleotide away, making a read error possible. CDR3 amino acids: CASSLSPGELFF. As DNA, the CDR3 is TGTGCCAGCAGTTTATCTCCCGGGGAGCTGTTTTTT. V is TRBV12-3 or TRBV12-4 and J is TRBJ2-2; D is unresolved. The CDR3 contains 12 residues. V was shortened by 2 bases and J by 6 bases, with 4 bases between the two germline ends.

This clonotype has ten or more counts. V gene TRBV12-3 or TRBV12-4 combines with J gene TRBJ2-3, with 8 bases aligning to TRBD2. This CDR3 is built from 14 residues. V was pared by 2 bases and J by 4 bases, with 2 bases of the junction left unmatched. CDR3 sequence reads: CASSLPGGADTQYF. CDR3 bases: TGTGCCAGCAGTTTACCCGGGGGGGCAGATACGCAGTATTTT.

The V gene is TRBV20-1, the J gene TRBJ2-1; no definite D call. The CDR3 is 15 residues long. In germline, CDR1 is DFQATT, CDR2 SNEGSKA (reference sequence). V lost 0 bases to trimming and J lost 8 bases, with 17 bases between them. Written as DNA, the CDR3 is TGCAGTGCTAGAGAGTTTGAACACCCAGTGGATGAGCAGTTCTTC. Its translation is CSAREFEHPVDEQFF.

This clonotype occurred many times. The rearrangement uses TRBV10-3 and TRBJ1-1; 9 bases match TRBD1. Germline lookup yields CDR1 ENHRY and CDR2 SYGVKD. The CDR3 length is 17 residues. The ends lost 5 bases at V and 0 bases at J; junction bases unmatched: 10. CDR3 DNA: TGTGCCATCAGTCTCAACCAGGGACAGGGTATGAACACTGAAGCTTTCTTT. Its protein is CAISLNQGQGMNTEAFF.

This clonotype was detected only a few times. The J gene is TRBJ2-3, the V gene TRBV7-2; D call uncertain. CDR1 and CDR2 from the germline V gene are SGHTA and FQGNSA. This CDR3 region has 14 residues. V was clipped by 3 bases and J by 2 bases, with 9 bases between them. The CDR3 loop is CASSLSETTDTQYF. As DNA, the CDR3 is TGTGCCAGCAGCTTGAGCGAGACCACAGATACGCAGTATTTT.

This clonotype showed up just a few times. The chain recombines TRBV7-2 with TRBJ2-7, with 7 bases matching TRBD1. Trimming removed 2 bases from V and 5 bases from J; junction bases left unmatched: 9. From germline, CDR1 is SGHTA and CDR2 FQGNSA. There are 15 residues in the CDR3. For the CDR3, the DNA is TGTGCCAGCAGCTTAACAAGACAGGGTGGGCACGAGCAGTACTTC. This sequence encodes CASSLTRQGGHEQYF.

In its sample, this clonotype was seen a few times. V is TRBV6-1 and J is TRBJ2-3, with 11 bases fitting TRBD2. The junction had 7 bases not matched to a gene; V was cut back by 6 bases and J by 8 bases. The CDR3 totals 14 residues. Germline V CDR1 and CDR2: MNHNS, SASEGT. CDR3 nucleotide sequence: TGTGCCAGCAGCCCGGGACTAGCGGAGGCTACGCAGTATTTT. Encoded protein: CASSPGLAEATQYF.

V and J are TRBV29-1 and TRBJ2-7; 9 bases fit TRBD2. V gave up 6 bases and J gave up 6 bases; unmatched junction bases: 12. Germline V gene data show CDR1 as SQVTM and CDR2 as ANQGSEA. The CDR3 spans 14 residues. The CDR3 protein is CSVAGLAYPAEQYF. As DNA, the CDR3 is TGCAGCGTCGCGGGACTAGCTTATCCCGCCGAGCAGTACTTC.

This clonotype appeared many times. V usage is TRBV29-1 and J usage is TRBJ2-1; D uncertain. Trimming took off 5 bases at V and 13 bases at J, with 12 bases between the two ends. This CDR3 spans 10 amino acids. Germline CDR1 SQVTM, CDR2 ANQGSEA. CDR3 residues: CSVNVIEQFF. The DNA for the CDR3 is TGCAGCGTTAATGTGATAGAACAGTTCTTC.

The rearrangement uses TRBV24-1 and TRBJ2-1, with D maybe TRBD2 (6 bases). With 12 bases removed from V and 3 bases from J, the gap between germline ends came to 14 bases. Germline lookup yields CDR1 KGHDR and CDR2 SFDVKD. This CDR3 has 13 residues. This CDR3 reads CAVGGANYNEQFF. CDR3 nucleotides: TGTGCCGTCGGCGGGGCCAACTACAATGAGCAGTTCTTC.

V and J are TRBV5-1 and TRBJ2-7, with a possible D match to TRBD2 (7 bases). With 2 bases removed from V and 2 bases from J, the gap between germline ends came to 11 bases. The CDR3 spans 14 residues. CDR1 is SGHRS and CDR2 is YFSETQ in the germline V gene. The CDR3 DNA follows: TGCGCCAGCAGCTTACGGGGGGCCGCCTACGAGCAGTACTTC. Protein: CASSLRGAAYEQYF.

The chain joins TRBV4-3 to TRBJ1-1, with D possibly being TRBD1 (5 bases). The CDR3 sequence is 15 residues long. Trimming took 3 bases from V and 5 from J, leaving 16 bases between them. CDR1 and CDR2 (germline): LGHNA, YSLEER. The CDR3, as DNA: TGCGCCAGCAGCCAGAATGTTGGGACGGCGACTGAAGCTTTCTTT. It translates to CASSQNVGTATEAFF.

The CDR3 region is CASTRRGQYF. The CDR3 coding sequence is TGTGCCAGCACCCGACGGGGGCAGTACTTC. The chain recombines TRBV27 with TRBJ2-7; TRBD2 might be the D (5 bases). Trimming took off 7 bases at V and 9 bases at J, with 10 bases between the two ends. CDR3 size: 10 residues. From germline, CDR1 is MNHEY and CDR2 SMNVEV (reference sequence).

This clonotype was counted a single time. This chain connects TRBV5-4 to TRBJ2-3, with TRBD2 identical over 9 bases. The germline V gene has CDR1 SGHNT and CDR2 YYREEE (reference sequence). Unmatched junction bases numbered 6, after V lost 3 bases and J lost 4 bases. This CDR3 has 15 residues. The CDR3: CASSSGTSSADTQYF. The CDR3 coding sequence is TGTGCCAGCAGCTCGGGGACTAGCTCTGCAGATACGCAGTATTTT.

This clonotype showed up just a few times. This chain joins TRBV9 and TRBJ1-1; D is uncertain. Germline V lookup: CDR1 SGDLS, CDR2 YYNGEE. With 0 bases removed from V and 4 bases from J, the gap between germline ends came to 7 bases. The CDR3 runs 13 residues. CDR3 nucleotides: TGTGCCAGCAGCGTAGTCGAGGGCACTGAAGCTTTCTTT. It translates to CASSVVEGTEAFF.

This clonotype was observed a handful of times. The rearrangement uses TRBV9 and TRBJ1-2; no clear D. V dropped 0 bases and J dropped 8 bases, with 17 bases sitting between them. The CDR3 is 15 residues long. Germline CDR1 is SGDLS and CDR2 is YYNGEE. The DNA for the CDR3 is TGTGCCAGCAGCGTAGGGAAGGGCCCCATGGGAGGCTACACCTTC. It yields the protein CASSVGKGPMGGYTF.

This chain connects TRBV7-2 to TRBJ2-1; TRBD2 matches 8 bases. V was clipped by 1 base and J by 2 bases; unmatched bases: 4. The CDR3 loop spans 16 amino acids. The germline V gene has CDR1 SGHTA and CDR2 FQGNSA. Here the CDR3 DNA reads TGTGCCAGCAGCTTAGGTGGCGGGAGGACCTACAATGAGCAGTTCTTC. Translation: CASSLGGGRTYNEQFF. Full variable domain (rest looked up from reference TRBV7-2 and TRBJ2-1): GAGVSQSPSNKVTEKGKDVELRCDPISGHTALYWYRQSLGQGLEFLIYFQGNSAPDKSGLPSDRFSAERTGGSVSTLTIQRTQQEDSAVYLCASSLGGGRTYNEQFFGPGTRLTVL.

The V call is TRBV6-2 or TRBV6-3, the J call TRBJ2-7, with 10 positions matching TRBD2. The V and J ends lost 0 bases and 4 bases, in that order; junction bases with no gene match: 6. Looked up from germline, CDR1 is MNHEY and CDR2 is SVGEGT. The CDR3 extends over 16 amino acids. CDR3 DNA: TGTGCCAGCAGTTACTCCGAGCGGGGGGGCCCATACGAGCAGTACTTC. It codes for CASSYSERGGPYEQYF.

This clonotype was detected ten times or more. V usage is TRBV20-1 and J usage is TRBJ1-2; unclear D gene. The CDR3 contains 13 residues. The ends were cut back, 4 bases at V and 2 bases at J, with 11 bases in the middle. CDR1 and CDR2 from the germline V gene are DFQATT and SNEGSKA (reference sequence). In nucleotides, the CDR3 is TGCAGTGCTAAGCCTCCGGAGAACTATGGCTACACCTTC. This sequence encodes CSAKPPENYGYTF.